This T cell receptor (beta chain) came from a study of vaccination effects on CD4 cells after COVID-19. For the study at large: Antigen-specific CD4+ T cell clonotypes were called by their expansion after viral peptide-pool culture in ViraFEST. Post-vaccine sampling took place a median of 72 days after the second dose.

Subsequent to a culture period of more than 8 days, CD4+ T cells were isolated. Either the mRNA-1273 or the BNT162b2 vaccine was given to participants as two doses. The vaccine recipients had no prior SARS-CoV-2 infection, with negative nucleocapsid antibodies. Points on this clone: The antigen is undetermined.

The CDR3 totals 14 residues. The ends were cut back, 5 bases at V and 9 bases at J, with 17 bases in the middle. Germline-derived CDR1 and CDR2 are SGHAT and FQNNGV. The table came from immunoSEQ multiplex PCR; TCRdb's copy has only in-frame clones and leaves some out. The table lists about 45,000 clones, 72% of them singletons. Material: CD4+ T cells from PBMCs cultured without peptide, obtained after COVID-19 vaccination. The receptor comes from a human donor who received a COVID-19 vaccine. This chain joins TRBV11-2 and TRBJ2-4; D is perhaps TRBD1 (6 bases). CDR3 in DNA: TGTGCCAGCAGCCCCGGACAGTTCCTAGGCATTCAGTACTTC. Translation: CASSPGQFLGIQYF.